Following are 9 T cell receptor beta chains from one sample sequenced in a study of T cells after yellow fever vaccination. In TCRdb, the 5' RACE reads were re-called with MiXCR into one record per CDR3 protein. The data contain around 320,000 distinct CDR3 sequences, 8.5% to 10% of them singletons. The sequencing here drew on CD4+ T cells sorted from PBMCs, taken 5 days after the yellow fever booster vaccination. The receptor source for this set is a man aged 18 to 29 who received the YFV17D yellow fever vaccine.

This clonotype was seen at least ten times. This chain uses TRBV6-5 with TRBJ1-2; weak D call: TRBD1 (5 bases). This CDR3 has 15 residues. The V end was cut by 5 bases, the J end by 2 bases, with 15 bases between. Germline assignment: CDR1 MNHEY and CDR2 SVGAGI. CDR3 DNA sequence: TGTGCCAGCAGTCGGGACCCCAAAGGAAACTATGGCTACACCTTC. It codes for CASSRDPKGNYGYTF.

The DNA for the CDR3 is TGTGCCAGCTCACCGATCGGGGGGCCTACAGATACGCAGTATTTT. It translates to CASSPIGGPTDTQYF. The chain is built from TRBV18 and TRBJ2-3; tentative D call: TRBD2 (7 bases). The ends were cut back, 3 bases at V and 3 bases at J, with 13 bases in the middle. Germline V gives CDR1 KGHSH, CDR2 LQKENI. The CDR3 is made up of 15 amino acids.

Ten or more counts support this clonotype. The chain carries TRBV7-6 and TRBJ1-6, with TRBD1 identical over 11 bases. Losses at the gene ends were 5 bases for V and 8 bases for J; bases not matched to a gene: 5. Germline-derived CDR1 and CDR2 are SGHVS and FNYEAQ. This CDR3 contains 15 residues. CDR3 sequence reads: CASSPRTGGDSPLHF. Written as DNA, the CDR3 is TGTGCCAGCAGCCCTCGGACAGGGGGCGATTCACCCCTCCACTTT.

This clonotype was recorded many times. CDR3 amino acids: CASRESGNIQYF. CDR3 DNA: TGCGCCAGCAGGGAGTCAGGAAACATTCAGTACTTC. The V gene is TRBV5-1, the J gene TRBJ2-4; D not certain. Looked up from germline, CDR1 is SGHRS and CDR2 is YFSETQ. V lost 5 bases and J lost 6, with 9 bases in between. The length of the CDR3 is 12 residues. Supplemented by reference TRBV5-1 and TRBJ2-4, the full variable domain reads KAGVTQTPRYLIKTRGQQVTLSCSPISGHRSVSWYQQTPGQGLQFLFEYFSETQRNKGNFPGRFSGRQFSNSRSEMNVSTLELGDSALYLCASRESGNIQYFGAGTRLSVL.

This clonotype was recorded a few times. V usage is TRBV5-1 and J usage is TRBJ1-1; D is ambiguous. V was shortened by 4 bases and J by 1 base, with 17 bases between the two germline ends. Germline CDR1 reads SGHRS; CDR2 reads YFSETQ. There are 16 residues in the CDR3. CDR3: CASSPSLFDGNTEAFF. The CDR3 DNA reads as TGCGCCAGCAGCCCCTCTCTCTTTGACGGGAACACTGAAGCTTTCTTT. The complete variable domain, with remaining parts taken from reference TRBV5-1 and TRBJ1-1, reads KAGVTQTPRYLIKTRGQQVTLSCSPISGHRSVSWYQQTPGQGLQFLFEYFSETQRNKGNFPGRFSGRQFSNSRSEMNVSTLELGDSALYLCASSPSLFDGNTEAFFGQGTRLTVV.

The rearrangement links TRBV4-1 to TRBJ2-2; D is possibly TRBD2 (7 bases). CDR1 is MGHRA, CDR2 YSYEKL, per germline. The CDR3 contains 16 residues. Deletions cut 1 base from V and 5 bases from J, with 14 bases between. CDR3 bases: TGCGCCAGCAGCCAAGGTTGGGGGGGCATGACCGGGGAGCTGTTTTTT. This sequence encodes CASSQGWGGMTGELFF.

This clonotype was recorded many times. The chain recombines TRBV20-1 with TRBJ2-7; possible D gene TRBD1, 6 bases. The CDR3 totals 12 residues. V lost 5 bases and J 10 bases, leaving 18 bases between the germline ends. Germline CDR1 DFQATT, CDR2 SNEGSKA (reference sequence). CDR3 sequence reads: CSASGRGDFQYV. The CDR3 DNA is TGCAGTGCTTCCGGCAGGGGCGATTTTCAGTACGTC.

This clonotype showed up just a few times. The CDR3 DNA reads TGTGCCAGCAGTTCGGAGAGAGAGACCCAGTACTTC. This codes for CASSSERETQYF. The chain is built from TRBV12-3 or TRBV12-4 and TRBJ2-5; no clear D. The length of the CDR3 is 12 residues. Trimming removed 4 bases from V and 4 bases from J, with 7 bases in between.

This clonotype was seen only a few times. This chain links TRBV18 with TRBJ1-1, with a possible D match to TRBD1 (5 bases). The CDR3 has 14 residues. Trimming removed 3 bases at V and 0 bases at J, with 8 bases between. CDR1 is KGHSH, CDR2 LQKENI, per germline. CDR3 in DNA: TGTGCCAGCTCACCGGGGCAGATGAACACTGAAGCTTTCTTT. Its protein is CASSPGQMNTEAFF.